A single sample gave rise to the 27 T cell receptor beta chains below, sequenced in a study of shared clonotypes between healthy human individuals. Using immunoSEQ multiplex PCR, the repertoire was profiled, and TCRdb retains in-frame clones only, with some absent. The sample has about 2 million clones, 85% to 95% seen once. Input material: naive CD4+ T cells sorted from blood. The subset is: CD45RA+ positively selected. These TCRs come from a man between 18 and 29 years old in good health.

This rearrangement joins TRBV5-1 to TRBJ1-2; possibly TRBD1 for D (6 bases). Germline V gene data show CDR1 as SGHRS and CDR2 as YFSETQ. CDR3 length: 14 amino acids. V was clipped by 2 bases and J by 3 bases, with 11 bases between them. For the CDR3, the DNA is TGCGCCAGCAGCTTCAAACAGGGTTACTATGGCTACACCTTC. Protein product: CASSFKQGYYGYTF.

Remarks on this clone: This may come from a read error, since a much larger clone is one base off. This CDR3 reads CASRPPGQNYGYTF. CDR3 DNA: TGTGCCAGCAGGCCCCCGGGACAGAACTATGGCTACACCTTC. The rearrangement links TRBV28 to TRBJ1-2; 7 positions agree with TRBD1. Losses at the gene ends were 6 bases for V and 2 bases for J; bases not matched to a gene: 6. The CDR3 has 14 amino acids. CDR1 is MDHEN and CDR2 is SYDVKM in the germline V gene.

V is TRBV7-9 and J is TRBJ2-5, with 8 bases identical to TRBD1. The V and J ends lost 5 bases and 7 bases, in that order; junction bases with no gene match: 9. Per the germline V gene, CDR1 is SEHNR and CDR2 is FQNEAQ (reference sequence). This CDR3 is 14 amino acids long. CDR3 nucleotides: TGTGCCAGCAGCCATGGGACAGGTCAGGGGACCCAGTACTTC. Its translation: CASSHGTGQGTQYF.

The rearrangement uses TRBV27 and TRBJ1-6, with TRBD1 as a possible D gene (5 bases). Germline lookup yields CDR1 MNHEY and CDR2 SMNVEV (reference sequence). The V end was cut by 6 bases, the J end by 0 bases, with 12 bases between. CDR3 length: 16 residues. CDR3 loop: CASRGSGGSYNSPLHF. Here the CDR3 DNA reads TGTGCCAGCAGAGGTTCTGGGGGCTCCTATAATTCACCCCTCCACTTT.

The J gene is TRBJ2-5, the V gene TRBV18; no clear D. Germline lookup yields CDR1 KGHSH and CDR2 LQKENI. This CDR3 spans 18 amino acids. V was pared by 3 bases and J by 0 bases, with 20 bases between. The CDR3 bases are TGTGCCAGCTCACCCTTCCTCACTCCCGGCGGATACCAAGAGACCCAGTACTTC. It is translated as CASSPFLTPGGYQETQYF.

The J gene is TRBJ2-5, the V gene TRBV30, with D maybe TRBD2 (6 bases). This CDR3 comprises 15 residues. Germline V gene sequence: CDR1 GTSNPN, CDR2 SVGIG (reference sequence). Trimming took 0 bases from V and 3 from J, leaving 14 bases between them. In nucleotides, the CDR3 is TGTGCCTGGAGTGTAATCATGGGGAGGAAAGAGACCCAGTACTTC. Its translation is CAWSVIMGRKETQYF. Using reference TRBV30 and TRBJ2-5 for the parts outside the CDR3, the full variable domain is SQTIHQWPATLVQPVGSPLSLECTVEGTSNPNLYWYRQAAGRGLQLLFYSVGIGQISSEVPQNLSASRPQDRQFILSSKKLLLSDSGFYLCAWSVIMGRKETQYFGPGTRLLVL.

This chain connects TRBV6-6 to TRBJ1-2; no clear D. Germline loops: CDR1 MNHNY, CDR2 SVGAGI (reference sequence). The CDR3 is 14 residues long. V shed 7 bases and J shed 3 bases, with 15 bases lying between them. In DNA form, the CDR3 reads TGTGCCAGCACTTTACTCGGCCGGGACTATGGCTACACCTTC. Its protein product is CASTLLGRDYGYTF.

With respect to this clone: This may stem from a read error, because a much larger clone lies one nucleotide away. The V gene is TRBV9, the J gene TRBJ1-6; unclear D gene. CDR1 and CDR2 (germline): SGDLS, YYNGEE. CDR3 length: 15 residues. The CDR3 sequence is CASSVGPDYNSPPHF. The CDR3 DNA is TGTGCCAGCAGCGTAGGACCGGACTATAATTCACCCCCCCACTTT.

This sequence joins TRBV10-1 and TRBJ1-4, with D possibly being TRBD1 (5 bases). The CDR3 totals 16 residues. V was clipped by 3 bases and J by 0 bases, with 11 bases between them. CDR1 and CDR2 (germline): WNHNN, SYGVQD (reference sequence). CDR3: CASSDGRASTNEKLFF. The CDR3 DNA reads TGCGCCAGCAGTGATGGCAGGGCCTCAACTAATGAAAAACTGTTTTTT.

The V and J genes are TRBV11-3 and TRBJ1-5; no reliable D call. The germline CDR1 and CDR2 sequences are SGHNT and YENEEA. The CDR3 has 18 amino acids. Trimming removed 0 bases at V and 0 bases at J, with 15 bases between. CDR3 loop: CASSLESGKQLSNQPQHF. In DNA, the CDR3 is TGTGCCAGCAGCTTAGAATCCGGGAAACAGCTTAGCAATCAGCCCCAGCATTTT.

The chain combines TRBV5-4 with TRBJ2-2; 7 bases line up with TRBD2. Unmatched junction bases numbered 6, after V lost 4 bases and J lost 3 bases. CDR3 length equals 15 residues. Germline V gene sequence: CDR1 SGHNT, CDR2 YYREEE (reference sequence). CDR3 nucleotide sequence: TGTGCCAGCAGCGTAGGACTAGGGTACACCGGGGAGCTGTTTTTT. The encoded protein is CASSVGLGYTGELFF.

The rearrangement uses TRBV19 and TRBJ1-5; D is ambiguous. The CDR3 runs to 15 residues. The germline gives CDR1 LNHDA, CDR2 SQIVND (reference sequence). V shed 1 base and J shed 0 bases, with 7 bases lying between them. The CDR3 loop is CASSIGAYSNQPQHF. The CDR3 region has the DNA TGTGCCAGTAGTATAGGGGCTTATAGCAATCAGCCCCAGCATTTT.

This sequence joins TRBV5-4 and TRBJ2-2; 12 nucleotides agree with TRBD2. This CDR3 contains 16 residues. Per the germline V gene, CDR1 is SGHNT and CDR2 is YYREEE (reference sequence). V lost 4 bases to trimming and J lost 6 bases; unmatched junction nucleotides: 7. DNA of the CDR3: TGTGCCAGCAGCACCCTAGCGGGGGGGCGCCCCGGGGAGCTGTTTTTT. Encoded protein: CASSTLAGGRPGELFF.

This sequence joins TRBV30 and TRBJ1-4; possible D gene TRBD1, 6 bases. Per the germline V gene, CDR1 is GTSNPN and CDR2 is SVGIG (reference sequence). The CDR3 is 19 residues long. Trimming left V 5 bases short and J 0 bases short, with 25 bases between. CDR3 residues: CAWPLLGGGGGSTNEKLFF. CDR3 nucleotide sequence: TGTGCCTGGCCACTATTAGGAGGAGGGGGAGGATCAACTAATGAAAAACTGTTTTTT.

This clone has a single count. The chain has TRBV7-2 and TRBJ2-5; TRBD2 agrees at 10 bases. Germline CDR1 and CDR2: SGHTA and FQGNSA. The CDR3 consists of 19 residues. The junction had 19 bases not matched to a gene; V was cut back by 5 bases and J by 4 bases. The CDR3 bases are TGTGCCAGCAGCCCCGGGTGGAGCGGGGGGGCTTATGATAGAGAGACCCAGTACTTC. Translation: CASSPGWSGGAYDRETQYF.

The chain employs TRBV6-5 and TRBJ2-1; D is unresolved. Germline CDR1 is MNHEY and CDR2 is SVGAGI. With 6 bases removed from V and 6 bases from J, the gap between germline ends came to 12 bases. The CDR3 length is 13 residues. For the CDR3, the DNA is TGTGCCAGCAGAAGTGAAGGCCGCAATGAGCAGTTCTTC. Its protein product is CASRSEGRNEQFF.

The V and J genes are TRBV28 and TRBJ2-3; D unresolved. CDR3 length equals 14 residues. CDR1 and CDR2 from the germline V gene are MDHEN and SYDVKM. The ends were cut back, 2 bases at V and 7 bases at J, with 13 bases in the middle. Here the CDR3 reads CASSLGQSPNTQYF. Here the CDR3 DNA reads TGTGCCAGCAGTTTAGGGCAGAGCCCAAATACGCAGTATTTT.

The J gene is TRBJ1-3, the V gene TRBV2; D is ambiguous. The CDR3 totals 14 residues. The germline gives CDR1 SNHLY, CDR2 FYNNEI. Trimming shortened V by 2 bases and J by 4 bases, and 9 bases separated the two germline ends. In nucleotides, the CDR3 is TGTGCCAGCAGTGAAATGTCGCAGGGAAACACCATATATTTT. It codes for CASSEMSQGNTIYF.

A single count supports this clone. Distinct nucleotide sequences in the sample also encode this CDR3. The genes are TRBV18 and TRBJ2-7; D call uncertain. The CDR3 spans 14 residues. Trimming took 0 bases from V and 1 from J, leaving 7 bases between them. Germline values: CDR1 KGHSH, CDR2 LQKENI. This CDR3 is CASSPPGTSYEQYF. The CDR3 nucleotides are TGTGCCAGCTCACCACCGGGAACGTCCTACGAGCAGTACTTC. Together with reference TRBV18 and TRBJ2-7, the CDR3 gives the full variable domain: NAGVMQNPRHLVRRRGQEARLRCSPMKGHSHVYWYRQLPEEGLKFMVYLQKENIIDESGMPKERFSAEFPKEGPSILRIQQVVRGDSAAYFCASSPPGTSYEQYFGPGTRLTVT.

The chain couples TRBV7-9 to TRBJ2-7, with 8 positions matching TRBD1. CDR1 is SEHNR, CDR2 FQNEAQ, per germline (reference sequence). The ends lost 0 bases at V and 5 bases at J; junction bases unmatched: 12. CDR3 length equals 17 residues. CDR3 residues: CASSLAPLRGRKNEQYF. DNA for the CDR3: TGTGCCAGCAGCTTAGCGCCCCTCAGGGGGCGTAAGAACGAGCAGTACTTC. Based on the CDR3 plus reference TRBV7-9 and TRBJ2-7, the full variable domain is DTGVSQNPRHKITKRGQNVTFRCDPISEHNRLYWYRQTLGQGPEFLTYFQNEAQLEKSRLLSDRFSAERPKGSFSTLEIQRTEQGDSAMYLCASSLAPLRGRKNEQYFGPGTRLTVT.

This chain links TRBV9 with TRBJ1-5; tentatively, D is TRBD1 (6 bases). Germline V gene lookup returns CDR1 SGDLS and CDR2 YYNGEE. V lost 3 bases, J lost 9 bases, and 16 bases lay in between. The CDR3 runs to 14 residues. In nucleotides, the CDR3 is TGTGCCAGCAGCGAGAGGACAGCTTCATGGCCCCAGCATTTT. Encoded protein: CASSERTASWPQHF.

V gene TRBV4-1 combines with J gene TRBJ2-1; D might be TRBD1 or TRBD2, each matching 6 bases. The CDR3 is 16 residues long. The V and J ends lost 1 base and 8 bases respectively, with 18 bases between them. Germline CDR1 is MGHRA and CDR2 is YSYEKL. The CDR3 sequence is CASSQVGGGDEDEQFF. The DNA of the CDR3 is TGCGCCAGCAGCCAAGTTGGAGGGGGAGACGAGGATGAGCAGTTCTTC.

The chain couples TRBV19 to TRBJ2-3, with D unclear. The length of the CDR3 is 13 residues. Between the trimmed V and J ends, which lost 3 bases and 2 bases, there was a span of 6 bases. Germline V gene sequence: CDR1 LNHDA, CDR2 SQIVND (reference sequence). The CDR3 region is CASSIGITDTQYF. The CDR3 DNA follows: TGTGCCAGTAGTATCGGAATCACAGATACGCAGTATTTT.

This clone was counted a single time. The chain combines TRBV7-2 with TRBJ1-2, with D perhaps TRBD1 (5 bases). This CDR3 has 15 amino acids. Germline CDR1 and CDR2: SGHTA and FQGNSA. With 1 base removed from V and 4 bases from J, the gap between germline ends came to 13 bases. CDR3 residues: CASSLVYRTVYGYTF. In nucleotides, the CDR3 is TGTGCCAGCAGCTTAGTTTACAGGACCGTCTATGGCTACACCTTC.

The chain has TRBV7-2 and TRBJ2-2; the D gene could be TRBD1 or TRBD2 (5 bases each). Germline values: CDR1 SGHTA, CDR2 FQGNSA. This CDR3 has 16 residues. Trimming removed 6 bases at V and 6 bases at J, with 20 bases between. DNA for the CDR3: TGTGCCAGCAGGAAAGAGGGGTCTGGCCGGGCCGGGGAGCTGTTTTTT. Amino acids: CASRKEGSGRAGELFF.

V gene TRBV28 combines with J gene TRBJ2-7; tentatively, D is TRBD2 (6 bases). Deletions cut 4 bases from V and 3 bases from J, with 13 bases between. The CDR3 contains 14 residues. Germline CDR1 MDHEN, CDR2 SYDVKM. This CDR3 is CASSYSGELYEQYF. For the CDR3, the DNA is TGTGCCAGCAGTTACTCGGGGGAACTCTACGAGCAGTACTTC.

The CDR3 here is CASSERTGSGANVLTF. In nucleotides, the CDR3 is TGTGCCAGCAGCGAACGGACAGGGTCTGGGGCCAACGTCCTGACTTTC. The V and J genes are TRBV5-4 and TRBJ2-6, with 8 bases aligning to TRBD1. The CDR3 runs to 16 residues. V lost 4 bases to trimming and J lost 1 base; unmatched junction nucleotides: 4. The V gene's germline CDR1 is SGHNT and CDR2 YYREEE (reference sequence).